This T cell receptor beta chain was sequenced in a study of identical twins. Trimming removed 0 bases from V and 0 bases from J; junction bases left unmatched: 11. The CDR3 loop spans 19 amino acids. Germline-derived CDR1 and CDR2 are DFQATT and SNEGSKA (reference sequence). Whole-study results and caveats: Carriage of fewer insertions was seen in abundant cord blood beta clonotypes, whereas memory repertoires showed none. Conclusions came from cross-sectional statistical analysis, not from following the same donors. Among monozygotic twins, out-of-frame TCR alpha sharing exceeded what models predicted.

A word on this clonotype: The antigen is not known.

After template switching added a universal primer site, the resulting cDNA carried unique molecular identifiers. TCRdb reprocessed the 5' RACE reads via MiXCR and lists one record per CDR3 protein. Of nearly 900,000 distinct CDR3 sequences listed, 12% were seen once; the top ten hold 1.5% to 2%. These data also featured in a second study, about yellow fever vaccine responses in identical twins.

V usage is TRBV20-1 and J usage is TRBJ2-1; 10 positions agree with TRBD2. The specimen was PBMCs. This sequence was found in a young woman in good health. CDR3 nucleotide sequence: TGCAGTGCTAGAGATCGAACTAGCGGGAAGGAGACCTCCTACAATGAGCAGTTCTTC. Encoded protein: CSARDRTSGKETSYNEQFF.